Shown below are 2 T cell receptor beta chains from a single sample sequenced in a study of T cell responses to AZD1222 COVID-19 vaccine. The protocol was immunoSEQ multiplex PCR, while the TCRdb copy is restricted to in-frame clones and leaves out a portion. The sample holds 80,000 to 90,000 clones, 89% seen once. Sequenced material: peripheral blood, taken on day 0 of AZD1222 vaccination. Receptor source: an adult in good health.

In nucleotides, the CDR3 is TGTGCCAGCAGTTACGAGCCCTGGGGGACTCTAGAGACCCAGTACTTC. Its protein product is CASSYEPWGTLETQYF. J is TRBJ2-5 and V is TRBV6-2 or TRBV6-3, with TRBD2 as a possible D gene (6 bases). V was clipped by 2 bases and J by 4 bases, with 17 bases between them. The CDR3 spans 16 residues. Germline V gene lookup returns CDR1 MNHEY and CDR2 SVGEGT.

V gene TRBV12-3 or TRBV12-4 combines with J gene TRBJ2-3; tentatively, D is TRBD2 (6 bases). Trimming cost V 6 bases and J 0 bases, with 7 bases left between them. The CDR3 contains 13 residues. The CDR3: CASSGTSTDTQYF. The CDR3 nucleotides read TGTGCCAGCAGCGGGACTAGCACAGATACGCAGTATTTT.